This entry lists 7 T cell receptor beta chains sequenced from one sample in a study of T cells after yellow fever vaccination. One entry per CDR3 protein results from TCRdb running MiXCR on the 5' RACE reads. The table lists roughly 32,000 distinct CDR3 sequences, about 4.4% of them singletons. Specimen: CD8+ T cells sorted from PBMCs, collected 5 days after the yellow fever booster vaccination. The receptors were sampled from a man younger than 45 who received the YFV17D yellow fever vaccine.

In this sample, this clonotype turned up many times. J is TRBJ2-7 and V is TRBV7-2; no reliable D call. Germline V gene data show CDR1 as SGHTA and CDR2 as FQGNSA. V was clipped by 1 base and J by 4 bases, with 8 bases between them. This CDR3 has 13 residues. CDR3 protein: CASSLGGTYEQYF. The CDR3 DNA reads TGTGCCAGCAGCTTAGGGGGAACATACGAGCAGTACTTC.

This clonotype has a count of ten or more. This chain uses TRBV25-1 with TRBJ2-1; 13 bases are shared with TRBD2. With V trimmed by 4 bases and J by 2 bases, 2 bases remained unmatched. Per the germline V gene, CDR1 is MGHDK and CDR2 is SYGVNS. The length of the CDR3 is 16 residues. The CDR3 loop reads CASSVGLAGAYNEQFF. The CDR3 DNA follows: TGTGCCAGCAGTGTTGGACTAGCGGGAGCCTACAATGAGCAGTTCTTC.

This clonotype came up many times. V usage is TRBV5-6 and J usage is TRBJ2-7; D unresolved. The CDR3 sequence is 13 residues long. Germline lookup yields CDR1 SGHDT and CDR2 YYEEEE. Trimming removed 2 bases at V and 2 bases at J, with 8 bases between. CDR3 loop: CASSLSLAYEQYF. CDR3 coding DNA: TGTGCCAGCAGCTTAAGTCTAGCCTACGAGCAGTACTTC.

This clonotype was picked up many times. The V call is TRBV3-1, the J call TRBJ2-3; D not resolved. Germline values: CDR1 LGHDT, CDR2 YNNKEL (reference sequence). The CDR3 has 12 amino acids. V gave up 5 bases and J gave up 7 bases, with 10 bases separating them. The CDR3 bases are TGTGCCAGCAGCTCGACTGGGTATACGCAGTATTTT. Amino acids: CASSSTGYTQYF.

In its sample, this clonotype was seen many times. The chain has TRBV24-1 and TRBJ1-2; 7 bases line up with TRBD1. V lost 4 bases to trimming and J lost 7 bases; unmatched junction nucleotides: 5. The length of the CDR3 is 13 residues. Germline-derived CDR1 and CDR2 are KGHDR and SFDVKD. The CDR3, as DNA: TGTGCCACCAGTGAGCGAACAGGGGTTGGCTACACCTTC. Residues: CATSERTGVGYTF.

The table lists this clonotype with many counts. This sequence joins TRBV5-1 and TRBJ2-7; TRBD2 aligns across 11 bases. V shed 1 base and J 0 bases; nucleotides not matched to a gene: 0. Germline V gene sequence: CDR1 SGHRS, CDR2 YFSETQ. The CDR3 has 15 residues. The CDR3, as DNA: TGCGCCAGCAGCTTGACTAGCGGGGGCTCCTACGAGCAGTACTTC. This translates into CASSLTSGGSYEQYF. Based on the CDR3 plus reference TRBV5-1 and TRBJ2-7, the full variable domain is KAGVTQTPRYLIKTRGQQVTLSCSPISGHRSVSWYQQTPGQGLQFLFEYFSETQRNKGNFPGRFSGRQFSNSRSEMNVSTLELGDSALYLCASSLTSGGSYEQYFGPGTRLTVT.

This clonotype was seen at least ten times. V usage is TRBV12-3 or TRBV12-4 and J usage is TRBJ2-5; TRBD2 aligns across 7 bases. V trimming: 4 bases; J trimming: 5 bases; junction bases outside the gene matches: 4. This CDR3 comprises 13 residues. CDR3 residues: CASSSGLVETQYF. In nucleotides, the CDR3 is TGTGCCAGCAGTTCCGGACTAGTTGAGACCCAGTACTTC.